A selection of T cell receptor beta chains follows, all from one sample in a study of blood T cell repertoires in COVID-19. This table comes from immunoSEQ multiplex PCR, and its TCRdb copy is limited to in-frame clones, with some not included. The sample shows fewer than 200,000 clones, about 90% of them seen only once. Source material: peripheral blood. The receptor source for this set is a man aged 65-85 years with active or convalescent COVID-19. CDR3s include the opening cysteine and the closing phenylalanine or tryptophan. Each record gives: clone size, D gene, V gene, J gene, CDR3 protein, CDR3 DNA. D genes are given only for firm matches. Clone size is stated in some rows and not others, as once, few, many or a class when expanded.

>once|-|TRBV6-4|TRBJ2-2
CASSPQASGELFF
TGTGCCAGCAGTCCTCAAGCGAGTGGGGAGCTGTTTTTT
>-|-|TRBV7-6|TRBJ1-4
CASSLETVNEKLFF
TGTGCCAGCAGCTTAGAGACAGTTAATGAAAAACTGTTTTTT
>-|-|TRBV4-1|TRBJ1-2
CASSQEQGTIYGYTF
TGCGCCAGCAGCCAAGAACAGGGAACTATCTATGGCTACACCTTC
>-|TRBD1|TRBV6-2/TRBV6-3|TRBJ2-2
CASSGQGNTGELFF
TGTGCCAGCAGCGGACAGGGTAACACCGGGGAGCTGTTTTTT
>-|TRBD1|TRBV6-6|TRBJ2-7
CASSPGTARAYEQYF
TGTGCCAGCAGCCCCGGGACAGCTCGAGCCTACGAGCAGTACTTC
>-|TRBD1|TRBV3-1/TRBV3-2|TRBJ2-7
CASSPRDRMREQYF
TGTGCCAGCAGCCCCCGGGACAGGATGCGCGAGCAGTACTTC
>-|-|TRBV6-5|TRBJ1-5
CASSRGAANQPQHF
TGTGCCAGCAGCCGGGGGGCTGCAAATCAGCCCCAGCATTTT
>-|TRBD1|TRBV29-1|TRBJ2-7
CSVKDRGLDEQYF
TGCAGCGTGAAGGACAGGGGGCTCGACGAGCAGTACTTC
>few|TRBD1|TRBV11-2|TRBJ1-2
CASSLIRDRGYGYTF
TGTGCCAGCAGCTTAATCCGGGACAGGGGCTATGGCTACACCTTC
>-|TRBD2|TRBV7-9|TRBJ2-3
CASSKAVSGRLDTQYF
TGTGCCAGCAGCAAGGCGGTTAGCGGGAGGTTGGATACGCAGTATTTT
>few|-|TRBV6-2/TRBV6-3|TRBJ1-5
CASTPGGGGQPQHF
TGTGCCAGCACCCCCGGGGGGGGTGGTCAGCCCCAGCATTTT
>-|TRBD1|TRBV28|TRBJ1-1
CASSLRSGGKREAFF
TGTGCCAGCAGTTTAAGGTCAGGGGGAAAACGTGAAGCTTTCTTT
>-|-|TRBV7-2|TRBJ2-7
CASSLALPGSGEQYF
TGTGCCAGCAGCTTAGCCCTCCCAGGGTCGGGCGAGCAGTACTTC
>-|TRBD1|TRBV18|TRBJ2-7
CASSRDSQQGGEQYF
TGTGCCAGCTCTCGGGACAGCCAACAAGGGGGCGAGCAGTACTTC
>-|-|TRBV5-4|TRBJ2-3
CASSPAASRGTDTQYF
TGTGCCAGCAGCCCCGCCGCCTCTAGGGGAACAGATACGCAGTATTTT
>-|-|TRBV7-9|TRBJ2-3
CASSLWDYDSGFTDTQYF
TGTGCCAGCAGCTTATGGGATTACGACTCGGGGTTCACAGATACGCAGTATTTT
>-|-|TRBV15|TRBJ2-2
CATSRVGAPGELFF
TGTGCCACCAGCAGAGTAGGGGCTCCCGGGGAGCTGTTTTTT
>-|-|TRBV5-6|TRBJ1-5
CASSHQTGPNQPQHF
TGTGCCAGCAGCCACCAAACAGGGCCCAATCAGCCCCAGCATTTT
>-|-|TRBV27|TRBJ1-6
CASSLQWTANSPLHF
TGTGCCAGCAGTTTACAGTGGACAGCTAATTCACCCCTCCACTTT
>-|TRBD1|TRBV24-1|TRBJ1-2
CATSDSLGQGNGYTF
TGTGCCACCAGTGATTCCCTAGGACAGGGGAATGGCTACACCTTC
>-|TRBD1|TRBV27|TRBJ1-1
CASSSTGTGGRAFF
TGTGCCAGCAGTTCTACCGGGACAGGGGGGAGAGCTTTCTTT
>-|-|TRBV10-1|TRBJ2-4
CASTPLLEGRTKNIQYF
TGCGCCAGCACCCCCCTATTGGAGGGTAGGACCAAAAACATTCAGTACTTC
>-|TRBD2|TRBV2|TRBJ2-2
CATRGDLSRQVFF
TGTGCCACACGGGGGGACCTCAGTAGGCAGGTGTTTTTT
>-|-|TRBV5-5|TRBJ1-2
CASSLAAGTPNYGYTF
TGTGCCAGCAGCTTGGCCGCCGGGACACCTAACTATGGCTACACCTTC